Shown below are 12 T cell receptor beta chains from a single sample sequenced in a study of blood T cells in healthy people across ages. Using a J-beta primer mix together with a sample-barcoded 5' primer, a second PCR was run for roughly 7 to 11 cycles. Each CDR3 protein is one row after TCRdb ran MiXCR on the 5' RACE reads. Of roughly 1,500,000 distinct CDR3 sequences listed, almost 35% are singletons. The sample consisted of blood. All receptors come from a woman aged 30 to 39 in good health.

This clonotype was seen only a few times. The chain recombines TRBV7-9 with TRBJ2-7; 9 bases match TRBD2. The V segment lost 1 base and the J segment 5 bases; nucleotides outside the gene matches: 12. From germline, CDR1 is SEHNR and CDR2 FQNEAQ (reference sequence). This CDR3 has 17 amino acids. The DNA of the CDR3 is TGTGCCAGCAGCTTAGGTCCCCAGCGGGGGGCTACCGACGAGCAGTACTTC. This gives the protein CASSLGPQRGATDEQYF. The entire variable domain, with the rest obtained from reference TRBV7-9 and TRBJ2-7, is as follows: DTGVSQNPRHKITKRGQNVTFRCDPISEHNRLYWYRQTLGQGPEFLTYFQNEAQLEKSRLLSDRFSAERPKGSFSTLEIQRTEQGDSAMYLCASSLGPQRGATDEQYFGPGTRLTVT.

The V call is TRBV9, the J call TRBJ2-3, with 11 bases matching TRBD2. Trimming cost V 4 bases and J 4 bases; bases outside gene matches: 5. The CDR3 is 15 amino acids. Germline CDR1 reads SGDLS; CDR2 reads YYNGEE. CDR3 nucleotides: TGTGCCAGCAGCCTCCGGGGACTAGCGGCAGATACGCAGTATTTT. It specifies CASSLRGLAADTQYF.

The chain joins TRBV20-1 to TRBJ2-7; a weak D match, TRBD1 (6 bases). The CDR3 contains 14 residues. Germline V lookup: CDR1 DFQATT, CDR2 SNEGSKA (reference sequence). V lost 0 bases and J 5 bases, leaving 14 bases between the germline ends. The CDR3 here is CSARDEQGPDEQYF. CDR3 nucleotide sequence: TGCAGTGCTAGAGATGAACAGGGACCGGACGAGCAGTACTTC.

This clonotype was seen only a few times. The CDR3: CASSRGTQYEQYF. Here the CDR3 DNA reads TGTGCCAGCAGCCGCGGGACCCAGTACGAGCAGTACTTC. V is TRBV6-5 and J is TRBJ2-7, with a possible D match to TRBD2 (6 bases). Germline CDR1 reads MNHEY; CDR2 reads SVGAGI. The CDR3 extends over 13 amino acids. The germline V and J ends were trimmed by 6 bases and 4 bases, with 13 bases remaining between them.

The J gene is TRBJ2-1, the V gene TRBV12-3 or TRBV12-4; weak D call: TRBD1 (6 bases). This CDR3 spans 12 amino acids. V was pared by 6 bases and J by 9 bases, with 12 bases between. CDR3 protein: CASSQGSTEQFF. The DNA for the CDR3 is TGTGCCAGCAGCCAGGGGTCTACTGAGCAGTTCTTC.

CDR3 in DNA: TGCAGTGCACGTAGGACTAGCCCTCATGAGCAGTTCTTC. Encoded protein: CSARRTSPHEQFF. The chain employs TRBV20-1 and TRBJ2-1; 8 bases match TRBD2. The germline gives CDR1 DFQATT, CDR2 SNEGSKA (reference sequence). CDR3 length equals 13 residues. The V gene end was trimmed by 6 bases and the J gene end by 8 bases; junction bases not matched to a gene: 9.

This clonotype was seen ten or more times. This sequence joins TRBV5-1 and TRBJ2-3; a possible D gene is TRBD2 (6 bases). The CDR3 loop spans 13 amino acids. V lost 3 bases, J lost 6 bases, and 11 bases lay in between. Per germline, CDR1 SGHRS and CDR2 YFSETQ. CDR3 coding DNA: TGCGCCAGCAGCTGGCTTGGAGGGGATACGCAGTATTTT. Translated, it gives CASSWLGGDTQYF. Together with reference TRBV5-1 and TRBJ2-3, the CDR3 gives the full variable domain: KAGVTQTPRYLIKTRGQQVTLSCSPISGHRSVSWYQQTPGQGLQFLFEYFSETQRNKGNFPGRFSGRQFSNSRSEMNVSTLELGDSALYLCASSWLGGDTQYFGPGTRLTVL.

This clonotype was counted between two and nine times. Germline is not matched at one junction end, which may reflect a read error. The rearrangement links TRBV3-1 to TRBJ1-2, with a weak D call TRBD1 (6 bases). This CDR3 comprises 15 residues. Per the germline V gene, CDR1 is LGHDT and CDR2 is YNNKEL (reference sequence). Here the CDR3 reads CASSLGAGPGEGCTF. The CDR3 nucleotides are TGTGCCAGCAGCCTGGGGGCCGGGCCCGGAGAAGGCTGCACCTTC.

V is TRBV29-1 and J is TRBJ2-7; D is unclear. Looked up from germline, CDR1 is SQVTM and CDR2 is ANQGSEA. The CDR3 has 11 residues. Trimming removed 2 bases at V and 2 bases at J, with 4 bases between. The CDR3 reads CSVESPYEQYF. CDR3 nucleotides: TGCAGCGTTGAATCCCCCTACGAGCAGTACTTC.

Details on this clonotype: A junction boundary mismatches the germline segment, possibly from a read error. This rearrangement joins TRBV10-3 to TRBJ2-2; D tentatively reads TRBD1 or TRBD2 (5 bases each). Germline V CDR1 and CDR2: ENHRY, SYGVKD. The CDR3 is 11 amino acids. The CDR3 DNA follows: TGTGCCATCAGTGAATTAGGGGAGCGGTTTTTT. Translation: CAISELGERFF.

The J gene is TRBJ2-1, the V gene TRBV10-3; 10 nucleotides line up with TRBD2. The germline V gene encodes CDR1 ENHRY and CDR2 SYGVKD. The CDR3 covers 15 residues. V was clipped by 5 bases and J by 4 bases; unmatched bases: 5. The CDR3 region has the DNA TGTGCCATCAGTATAGCGGGAGGATCGTACAATGAGCAGTTCTTC. It encodes CAISIAGGSYNEQFF.

This clonotype was seen at least ten times. J is TRBJ2-1 and V is TRBV9; D unclear. Looked up from germline, CDR1 is SGDLS and CDR2 is YYNGEE. The CDR3 consists of 15 residues. V gave up 4 bases and J gave up 0 bases, with 11 bases separating them. CDR3 region: CASSLASSSYNEQFF. CDR3 DNA sequence: TGTGCCAGCAGCCTTGCCTCGAGCTCCTACAATGAGCAGTTCTTC. The full variable domain, in which reference TRBV9 and TRBJ2-1 provide the parts outside the CDR3, is DSGVTQTPKHLITATGQRVTLRCSPRSGDLSVYWYQQSLDQGLQFLIQYYNGEERAKGNILERFSAQQFPDLHSELNLSSLELGDSALYFCASSLASSSYNEQFFGPGTRLTVL.